Listed below are T cell receptor beta chains from one sample, sequenced in a study of cytomegalovirus exposure and HLA in healthy donors. The data were produced by immunoSEQ multiplex PCR, yet TCRdb's version contains in-frame clones alone and is incomplete. The sample totals 130,000 or so clones. Material: PBMCs. These receptors came from a woman in her 40s in good health and CMV-seronegative. Each CDR3 is given with its conserved first and last residue. D genes are given only for firm matches.

d_call: TRBD2; v_call: TRBV7-2; j_call: TRBJ2-7; cdr3_nt: TGTGCCAGCAGCGGTAGCGGGGTTCGCTACGAGCAGTACTTC; cdr3_aa: CASSGSGVRYEQYF
d_call: .; v_call: TRBV19; j_call: TRBJ1-5; cdr3_nt: TGTGCCAGTAGTATAGATCTCGGTGGTCAGCCCCAGCATTTT; cdr3_aa: CASSIDLGGQPQHF
d_call: TRBD1; v_call: TRBV6-5; j_call: TRBJ2-5; cdr3_nt: TGTGCCAGCAGTTGGATGGACAGGGAGCAAGAGACCCAGTACTTC; cdr3_aa: CASSWMDREQETQYF
d_call: TRBD2; v_call: TRBV6-1; j_call: TRBJ2-1; cdr3_nt: TGTGCCAGCGTTACTAGCGGGGGGCCGAATGAGCAGTTCTTC; cdr3_aa: CASVTSGGPNEQFF
d_call: .; v_call: TRBV5-1; j_call: TRBJ1-1; cdr3_nt: TGCGCCAGCAGCCCTCGTGTACAGCGGGGGAACACTGAAGCTTTCTTT; cdr3_aa: CASSPRVQRGNTEAFF
d_call: TRBD1; v_call: TRBV19; j_call: TRBJ1-2; cdr3_nt: TGTGCCAGTAGTATCGGGGGACAGGGGAACTATGGCTACACCTTC; cdr3_aa: CASSIGGQGNYGYTF
d_call: .; v_call: TRBV7-2; j_call: TRBJ1-1; cdr3_nt: TGTGCCAGCAGCCCCGTCAATCGGAGGGTAGGGTTGGACACTGAAGCTTTCTTT; cdr3_aa: CASSPVNRRVGLDTEAFF
d_call: .; v_call: TRBV6-6; j_call: TRBJ2-7; cdr3_nt: TGTGCCAGCACCCTAGGAATAGTCGGAAGGGGCGAGCAGTACTTC; cdr3_aa: CASTLGIVGRGEQYF
d_call: .; v_call: TRBV18; j_call: TRBJ1-1; cdr3_nt: TGTGCCAGCTCACCAGGCAGGGACACTGAAGCTTTCTTT; cdr3_aa: CASSPGRDTEAFF
d_call: TRBD1; v_call: TRBV5-5; j_call: TRBJ1-5; cdr3_nt: TGTGCCAGCAGCCCCGAGATCCCGGGACAGAGCCTCAATCAGCCCCAGCATTTT; cdr3_aa: CASSPEIPGQSLNQPQHF
d_call: TRBD1; v_call: TRBV4-3; j_call: TRBJ2-1; cdr3_nt: TGCGCCAGCATCCTTAGGATCGGGACAGGGGTGGATGAGCAGTTCTTC; cdr3_aa: CASILRIGTGVDEQFF
d_call: TRBD1; v_call: TRBV6-4; j_call: TRBJ2-3; cdr3_nt: TGTGCCAGCAGCGGACAGGGGGGAGATACGCAGTATTTT; cdr3_aa: CASSGQGGDTQYF
d_call: .; v_call: TRBV28; j_call: TRBJ1-5; cdr3_nt: TGTGCCAGCAGTCAGGAAGCCGGGGGTCAGCCCCAGCATTTT; cdr3_aa: CASSQEAGGQPQHF
d_call: TRBD1; v_call: TRBV18; j_call: TRBJ1-2; cdr3_nt: TGTGCCAGCTCACGGGACAGGGATTCAGGCTACACCTTC; cdr3_aa: CASSRDRDSGYTF
d_call: TRBD2; v_call: TRBV14; j_call: TRBJ2-3; cdr3_nt: TGTGCCAGCAGCGGGCTAGCGGGGAGTACAGATACGCAGTATTTT; cdr3_aa: CASSGLAGSTDTQYF
d_call: .; v_call: TRBV7-9; j_call: TRBJ1-1; cdr3_nt: TGTGCCAGCAGCGGGCGGGGACGAGTGGGGGACTTGAACACTGAAGCTTTCTTT; cdr3_aa: CASSGRGRVGDLNTEAFF
d_call: .; v_call: TRBV4-2; j_call: TRBJ2-7; cdr3_nt: TGTGCCAGCAGCCAAGTCCTGCCCGGAGACGAGCAGTACTTC; cdr3_aa: CASSQVLPGDEQYF
d_call: TRBD1; v_call: TRBV5-1; j_call: TRBJ2-5; cdr3_nt: TGCGCCAGCAGCTTGGAAGGGCAGGGGGTGGTGGAGACCCAGTACTTC; cdr3_aa: CASSLEGQGVVETQYF